This T cell receptor (beta chain) was retrieved from a study of shared clonotypes between healthy human individuals. Study in general: CD4 naive and memory got three plates each, CD8 naive two, CD8 memory one.

Regarding the study as a whole: Roughly 5% of naive CD4 clonotypes were shared across several donors. Since donors were few, the genetic and exposure-history diversity represented was limited.

The trim removed 1 base at V and 7 bases at J, leaving 7 bases unmatched. The CDR3 sequence is 15 residues long. The germline V gene encodes CDR1 SGHDT and CDR2 YYEEEE. The method was immunoSEQ multiplex PCR; TCRdb's version includes in-frame clones alone and lacks a portion of them. The sample carries some 2,000,000 clones, 85% to 95% recorded once. Terminally differentiated effector memory CD45RA+ cells were excluded by CCR7 positive selection of CD45RO-negative cells. Donors were healthy HIV-negative adults without recently reported acute infections or vaccinations. Remarks on this clone: Its antigen is not known.

The J gene is TRBJ2-3, the V gene TRBV5-6; 9 bases are shared with TRBD2. The sequence was collected from a man younger than 35 in good health. Sequenced input: naive CD8+ T cells sorted from blood. In nucleotides, the CDR3 is TGTGCCAGCAGCTTGTTCGCGGGAGGGGTCAATACGCAGTATTTT. This encodes CASSLFAGGVNTQYF.